A single sample is the source of the 11 T cell receptor beta chains below, sequenced in a study of blood T cell repertoires in COVID-19. Measured with immunoSEQ multiplex PCR; TCRdb has only the in-frame clones, and not every one. The table records some 400,000 clones, just over 90% of them present only once. The sample comprised PBMCs or T cells enriched from blood (not recorded which). Receptors were obtained from a woman aged 40 to 50 who had been exposed to COVID-19.

This clone was counted a few times. The chain combines TRBV5-4 with TRBJ2-2; no definite D call. V was clipped by 2 bases and J by 6 bases, with 11 bases between them. Germline V gene lookup returns CDR1 SGHNT and CDR2 YYREEE (reference sequence). This CDR3 is built from 14 residues. The chain's CDR3 is CASSFKQSSGELFF. The CDR3 DNA sequence: TGTGCCAGCAGCTTTAAACAGTCATCCGGGGAGCTGTTTTTT.

The J gene is TRBJ1-5, the V gene TRBV7-2, with D hard to call. The germline CDR1 and CDR2 sequences are SGHTA and FQGNSA. The CDR3 is 13 residues long. V lost 5 bases and J 7 bases, leaving 12 bases between the germline ends. The CDR3 bases are TGTGCCAGCAGCCAACGACTAGGGCAGCCCCAGCATTTT. It specifies CASSQRLGQPQHF. Looking up the rest from reference TRBV7-2 and TRBJ1-5 gives the full variable domain: GAGVSQSPSNKVTEKGKDVELRCDPISGHTALYWYRQSLGQGLEFLIYFQGNSAPDKSGLPSDRFSAERTGGSVSTLTIQRTQQEDSAVYLCASSQRLGQPQHFGDGTRLSIL.

The rearrangement joins TRBV30 to TRBJ1-2; the D gene is possibly TRBD1 (5 bases). The CDR3 totals 13 residues. Germline V CDR1 and CDR2: GTSNPN, SVGIG (reference sequence). Trimming shortened V by 2 bases and J by 1 base, and 8 bases separated the two germline ends. The CDR3: CAWSTGLNYGYTF. CDR3 DNA: TGTGCCTGGAGTACGGGACTTAACTATGGCTACACCTTC.

This chain connects TRBV27 to TRBJ1-1, with D possibly TRBD1 on 6 matching bases. V lost 4 bases to trimming and J lost 2 bases, with 8 bases between them. There are 13 residues in the CDR3. CDR1 and CDR2 from the germline V gene are MNHEY and SMNVEV (reference sequence). The CDR3 bases are TGTGCCAGCAGTTACAGGGACAACACTGAAGCTTTCTTT. Translating gives CASSYRDNTEAFF.

The chain recombines TRBV6-5 with TRBJ1-1, with TRBD1 as a possible D gene (6 bases). V was trimmed by 2 bases and J by 1 base, leaving 14 bases between them. This CDR3 has 16 amino acids. The germline V gene has CDR1 MNHEY and CDR2 SVGAGI. The CDR3: CASSYLGTTENTEAFF. CDR3 bases: TGTGCCAGCAGTTACCTTGGGACAACGGAGAACACTGAAGCTTTCTTT.

The rearrangement links TRBV7-9 to TRBJ1-4; 7 bases map to TRBD1. This CDR3 comprises 16 residues. Germline V CDR1 and CDR2: SEHNR, FQNEAQ (reference sequence). With 5 bases clipped from V and 0 bases from J, the junction kept 6 bases outside the gene matches. This CDR3 reads CASSPIDRATNEKLFF. In DNA form, the CDR3 reads TGTGCCAGCAGCCCCATCGACAGGGCAACTAATGAAAAACTGTTTTTT.

The chain couples TRBV12-5 to TRBJ2-1, with 7 bases lining up with TRBD2. V dropped 6 bases and J dropped 3; count of bases not matched to a gene: 14. This CDR3 spans 17 amino acids. The germline V gene has CDR1 LGHNT and CDR2 FRNRAP. CDR3 nucleotide sequence: TGTGCTAGTGGCCCCACGAAGGCGGGGGTGATCTACAATGAGCAGTTCTTC. Translating gives CASGPTKAGVIYNEQFF.

The rearrangement joins TRBV6-5 to TRBJ1-6; TRBD1 matches at 7 bases. CDR1 is MNHEY and CDR2 is SVGAGI in the germline V gene. V dropped 8 bases and J dropped 8; count of bases not matched to a gene: 3. CDR3 length equals 12 residues. The CDR3 coding sequence is TGTGCCAGCTGGCAGGGGGATTCACCCCTCCACTTT. Translated, it gives CASWQGDSPLHF.

This clone came up once. The rearrangement links TRBV2 to TRBJ1-6; D is unclear. The CDR3 spans 13 residues. CDR1 is SNHLY, CDR2 FYNNEI, per germline. Between the trimmed V and J ends, which lost 4 bases and 9 bases, there was a span of 10 bases. The DNA of the CDR3 is TGTGCCAGCAGTGCTAAAGAGCTTTCACCCCTCCACTTT. As protein: CASSAKELSPLHF.

The rearrangement uses TRBV2 and TRBJ1-5, with D hard to call. V dropped 5 bases and J dropped 0 bases, with 8 bases sitting between them. The CDR3 is 14 residues long. Looked up from germline, CDR1 is SNHLY and CDR2 is FYNNEI. The CDR3 spells CASSNYYSNQPQHF. In DNA, the CDR3 is TGTGCCAGCAGTAACTACTATAGCAATCAGCCCCAGCATTTT.

The chain uses TRBV19 and TRBJ1-2; TRBD1 aligns across 11 bases. Germline-derived CDR1 and CDR2 are LNHDA and SQIVND (reference sequence). The CDR3 has 14 residues. V gave up 3 bases and J gave up 6 bases; unmatched junction bases: 3. The CDR3 is CASSIPDRGHGYTF. As DNA, the CDR3 is TGTGCCAGTAGTATCCCGGACAGGGGGCATGGCTACACCTTC. The whole variable domain, remainder taken from reference TRBV19 and TRBJ1-2, is DGGITQSPKYLFRKEGQNVTLSCEQNLNHDAMYWYRQDPGQGLRLIYYSQIVNDFQKGDIAEGYSVSREKKESFPLTVTSAQKNPTAFYLCASSIPDRGHGYTFGSGTRLTVV.